The 18 T cell receptor beta chains reported below all come from one sample, sequenced in a study of blood T cell repertoires in COVID-19. Method: immunoSEQ multiplex PCR; TCRdb's copy keeps in-frame clones and lacks some. This table holds over 200,000 clones, over 80% found once. The sequencing sample was made of PBMCs or T cells enriched from blood (not recorded which). The origin of the receptors is a man aged 25-45 years who had recovered from COVID-19.

This clone has only one observation. The chain couples TRBV7-2 to TRBJ1-2; TRBD1 aligns across 7 bases. V shed 1 base and J 5 bases; nucleotides not matched to a gene: 10. The CDR3 has 16 residues. Germline CDR1 SGHTA, CDR2 FQGNSA. The CDR3 loop reads CASSLVRDRFFYGYTF. As DNA, the CDR3 is TGTGCCAGCAGCTTAGTCCGGGACAGATTCTTTTATGGCTACACCTTC.

V gene TRBV19 combines with J gene TRBJ2-3, with 14 bases matching TRBD2. The CDR3 is 16 residues long. With V trimmed by 1 base and J by 7 bases, 4 bases remained unmatched. Germline V CDR1 and CDR2: LNHDA, SQIVND (reference sequence). CDR3 in amino acids: CASSIGGTSGSYTQYF. CDR3 DNA sequence: TGTGCCAGTAGTATAGGGGGGACTAGCGGGAGTTATACGCAGTATTTT.

The chain combines TRBV6-5 with TRBJ2-2; D might be TRBD1 (5 bases). The V gene lost 2 bases and the J gene lost 7 bases, with 14 bases spanning the gap. The CDR3 is 15 residues long. CDR1 is MNHEY and CDR2 is SVGAGI in the germline V gene. The CDR3 region is CASSYHSREIGELFF. Written as DNA, the CDR3 is TGTGCCAGCAGTTACCACAGCAGGGAAATCGGGGAGCTGTTTTTT.

The chain has TRBV5-1 and TRBJ2-3; TRBD1 agrees at 9 bases. The germline V gene encodes CDR1 SGHRS and CDR2 YFSETQ. J was trimmed by 4 bases and V by 3 bases; bases with no gene match: 12. The CDR3 covers 17 residues. The CDR3 DNA follows: TGCGCCAGCAGCTCGCTCCTCCCGGGACAGGGCGCAGATACGCAGTATTTT. Amino acids: CASSSLLPGQGADTQYF.

The chain uses TRBV24-1 and TRBJ2-2; D is possibly TRBD1 (5 bases). Trimming pared 2 bases from V and 0 bases from J, leaving 6 bases between. CDR1 KGHDR and CDR2 SFDVKD come from the germline V gene. The CDR3 totals 15 residues. This CDR3 is CATSDSRANTGELFF. DNA of the CDR3: TGTGCCACCAGTGATTCCAGGGCGAACACCGGGGAGCTGTTTTTT.

The chain is built from TRBV28 and TRBJ2-7; 8 bases fit TRBD2. There are 15 residues in the CDR3. Germline V CDR1 and CDR2: MDHEN, SYDVKM. The J segment lost 2 bases and the V segment lost 6 bases, leaving 9 bases of the junction unmatched. The CDR3 nucleotides are TGTGCCAGCAGGCCCGGGAGGGTTCGGCCCTACGAGCAGTACTTC. Translation gives CASRPGRVRPYEQYF.

V is TRBV6-2 or TRBV6-3 and J is TRBJ1-1; TRBD1 agrees at 9 bases. The CDR3 length is 15 residues. CDR1 MNHEY and CDR2 SVGEGT come from the germline V gene. V lost 2 bases to trimming and J lost 5 bases; unmatched junction nucleotides: 6. The CDR3 region has the DNA TGTGCCAGCAGTTACAGCCCTGGACAGGGGACTGAAGCTTTCTTT. It yields the protein CASSYSPGQGTEAFF.

The chain uses TRBV29-1 and TRBJ1-6; 9 bases map to TRBD1. Trimming at V came to 4 bases and at J to 10 bases, leaving 8 bases not matched to a gene. The germline CDR1 and CDR2 sequences are SQVTM and ANQGSEA. The CDR3 is made up of 14 amino acids. The CDR3 sequence: CSVASGQGESPLHF. Written as DNA, the CDR3 is TGCAGCGTTGCCTCGGGACAGGGCGAATCACCCCTCCACTTT.

In DNA form, the CDR3 reads TGTGCCAGCGCTGACAGGGCAGGTAGTTTGGCTTTCTTT. Translation gives CASADRAGSLAFF. This chain links TRBV28 with TRBJ1-1; 7 bases are shared with TRBD1. CDR3 length: 13 residues. Germline V CDR1 and CDR2: MDHEN, SYDVKM. V was pared by 8 bases and J by 11 bases, with 14 bases of the junction left unmatched. The complete variable domain, with remaining parts taken from reference TRBV28 and TRBJ1-1, reads DVKVTQSSRYLVKRTGEKVFLECVQDMDHENMFWYRQDPGLGLRLIYFSYDVKMKEKGDIPEGYSVSREKKERFSLILESASTNQTSMYLCASADRAGSLAFFGQGTRLTVV.

The rearrangement uses TRBV7-2 and TRBJ2-1, with 10 nucleotides matching TRBD2. The CDR3 sequence is 16 residues long. Trimming removed 1 base from V and 8 bases from J; junction bases left unmatched: 8. Germline CDR1 and CDR2: SGHTA and FQGNSA. CDR3 nucleotide sequence: TGTGCCAGCAGCTTAGGTGCTAGCGGGAGTAGGGATGAGCAGTTCTTC. Its protein is CASSLGASGSRDEQFF.

V is TRBV7-6 and J is TRBJ2-2; 8 bases map to TRBD1. The CDR3 covers 14 residues. Germline V gene sequence: CDR1 SGHVS, CDR2 FNYEAQ. Trimming removed 5 bases from V and 5 bases from J; junction bases left unmatched: 4. CDR3 sequence: CASSLTGETGELFF. Written as DNA, the CDR3 is TGTGCCAGCAGCCTGACAGGGGAGACCGGGGAGCTGTTTTTT.

This clone appeared a single time. The chain links TRBV7-9 to TRBJ2-1; unclear D gene. The V end lost 1 base, the J end lost 9 bases, and 4 bases lay between the germline ends. The CDR3 is 11 amino acids. Per the germline V gene, CDR1 is SEHNR and CDR2 is FQNEAQ (reference sequence). The CDR3 spells CASSLVSEQFF. In DNA form, the CDR3 reads TGTGCCAGCAGCTTAGTCAGTGAGCAGTTCTTC.

V usage is TRBV2 and J usage is TRBJ2-7; TRBD2 agrees at 11 bases. CDR3 size: 14 residues. Germline CDR1 is SNHLY and CDR2 is FYNNEI. V was clipped by 6 bases and J by 6 bases; unmatched bases: 7. CDR3: CASRGSGGAGEQYF. The CDR3 nucleotides are TGTGCCAGCAGAGGTAGCGGGGGGGCCGGCGAGCAGTACTTC.

The rearrangement links TRBV27 to TRBJ2-7, with TRBD2 identical over 8 bases. Looked up from germline, CDR1 is MNHEY and CDR2 is SMNVEV (reference sequence). The CDR3 extends over 16 amino acids. V shed 5 bases, J shed 3 bases, and the junction held 12 bases outside the gene matches. CDR3 DNA sequence: TGTGCCAGCAGTCCGTCTAGCGGGTTACGGGTCTACGAGCAGTACTTC. Translating it yields CASSPSSGLRVYEQYF.

This clone was recorded a few times. V is TRBV6-5 and J is TRBJ2-2; weak D call: TRBD2 (5 bases). Trimming shortened V by 7 bases and J by 4 bases, and 13 bases separated the two germline ends. Germline V gene sequence: CDR1 MNHEY, CDR2 SVGAGI. The length of the CDR3 is 14 residues. CDR3 DNA: TGTGCCAGCACCCGACTAACCTCCACCGGGGAGCTGTTTTTT. This encodes CASTRLTSTGELFF.

Here the CDR3 reads CASSWTRDRGSEQYF. The CDR3, as DNA: TGTGCCAGCAGTTGGACCCGGGACAGGGGAAGTGAGCAGTACTTC. The gene calls are TRBV28 and TRBJ2-7; 10 bases map to TRBD1. Per germline, CDR1 MDHEN and CDR2 SYDVKM. CDR3 length: 15 amino acids. Unmatched junction bases numbered 10, after V lost 4 bases and J lost 7 bases.

This chain joins TRBV5-1 and TRBJ2-5, with 11 nucleotides matching TRBD2. The CDR3 length is 15 residues. Germline values: CDR1 SGHRS, CDR2 YFSETQ. V shed 2 bases, J shed 2 bases, and the junction held 2 bases outside the gene matches. The CDR3 is CASSFSSGGQETQYF. The CDR3 nucleotides read TGCGCCAGCAGCTTTTCTAGCGGGGGGCAAGAGACCCAGTACTTC.

The CDR3 DNA reads as TGTGCCATCGAGGCAGGGGGTTCTGGAAACACCATATATTTT. This codes for CAIEAGGSGNTIYF. The chain joins TRBV10-3 to TRBJ1-3; 7 positions match TRBD1. Germline assignment: CDR1 ENHRY and CDR2 SYGVKD. The CDR3 is 14 residues long. J was trimmed by 1 base and V by 8 bases; bases with no gene match: 5.